This TCR beta chain was documented in a study of CD8+CD57+ T cells in acquired aplastic anemia. The study profiled TCR beta VDJ and CDR3 using genomic DNA as template. TCRdb independently ran MiXCR on the reads; one entry per CDR3 protein. Of 150,000 to 200,000 distinct CDR3 sequences in the sample, 48% were seen once. This clonotype was detected a few times. Patients picked for sequencing had shown CD8+CD57+ cell expansion detected by flow cytometry. This CDR3 has 10 amino acids. Trimming pared 6 bases from V and 11 bases from J, leaving 10 bases between. Germline CDR1 is SNHLY and CDR2 is FYNNEI. The sequence was collected from a human donor with aplastic anemia. The J gene is TRBJ1-2, the V gene TRBV2, with a weak D call TRBD1 (5 bases). Sequencing was performed on sorted CD4+, CD8+, or CD8+CD57+ T cells (not recorded which) from PBMCs. The CDR3 nucleotides read TGTGCCAGCAGGGCAGGGAGTTACACCTTC. Translation: CASRAGSYTF.